This T cell receptor beta chain was identified in a study of T cell changes during pregnancy in multiple sclerosis. Using immunoSEQ multiplex PCR, the repertoire was profiled, and TCRdb retains in-frame clones only, with some absent. The sample contains more than 95,000 clones, about 90% of which appear only once. The CDR3 sequence is 13 residues long. The V and J ends lost 3 bases and 1 base, in that order; junction bases with no gene match: 0. CDR1 is SGHTS, CDR2 YDEGEE, per germline. Sequencing was performed on peripheral blood, taken after pregnancy. This receptor was taken from a female donor with multiple sclerosis, enrolled in a pregnancy study. The chain recombines TRBV5-8 with TRBJ1-1; TRBD1 aligns across 7 bases. As DNA, the CDR3 is TGTGCCAGCAGCTGGGACAGGAACACTGAAGCTTTCTTT. This gives the protein CASSWDRNTEAFF.